This T cell receptor (beta chain) was retrieved from a study of T cell responses to AZD1222 COVID-19 vaccine. Regarding this clone: Its antigen is still unknown.

Sequencing was performed with immunoSEQ multiplex PCR; in TCRdb, only in-frame clones are kept and a portion is missing. The data show about 110,000 clones, 65% to 85% seen once. Germline CDR1 is LNHDA and CDR2 is SQIVND (reference sequence). The CDR3 consists of 14 residues. Trimming took 5 bases from V and 6 from J; bases not matched to a gene: 8. Study-wide points: At baseline, just five or six AZD1222 recipients tested seropositive. Donors were chiefly white British, with a greater number of females, and clonal diversity was perhaps underestimated.

The chain employs TRBV19 and TRBJ1-2; TRBD1 agrees at 8 bases. Sample: peripheral blood, taken on day 0 of AZD1222 vaccination. The TCR sequence derives from an adult in good health. CDR3 bases: TGTGCCAGTAGTTACCAGGACAGGGCACATGGCTACACCTTC. Its protein product is CASSYQDRAHGYTF.